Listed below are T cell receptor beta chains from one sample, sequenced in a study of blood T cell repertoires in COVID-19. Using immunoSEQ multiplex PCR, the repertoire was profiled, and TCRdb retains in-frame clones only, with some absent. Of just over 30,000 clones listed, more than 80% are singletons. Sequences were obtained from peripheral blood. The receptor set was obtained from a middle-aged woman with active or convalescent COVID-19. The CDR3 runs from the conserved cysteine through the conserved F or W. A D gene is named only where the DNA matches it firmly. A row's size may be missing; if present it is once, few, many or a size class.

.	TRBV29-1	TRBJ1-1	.	CSVLGGDTEAFF	TGCAGCGTCCTGGGGGGTGACACTGAAGCTTTCTTT
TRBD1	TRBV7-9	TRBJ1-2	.	CASSPRTGSLYGYTF	TGTGCCAGCAGCCCTAGGACAGGCTCCCTCTATGGCTACACCTTC
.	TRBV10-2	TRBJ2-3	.	CASSEAAGRTDTQYF	TGCGCCAGCAGTGAGGCGGCGGGGCGCACAGATACGCAGTATTTT
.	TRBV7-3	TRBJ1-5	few	CASSLTREQPQHF	TGTGCCAGCAGCTTAACCCGGGAACAGCCCCAGCATTTT
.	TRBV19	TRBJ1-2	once	CASKSGDFGYGYTF	TGTGCCAGTAAGAGTGGGGACTTCGGCTATGGCTACACCTTC
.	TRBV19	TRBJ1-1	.	CASSPQGFWNTEAFF	TGTGCCAGTAGCCCCCAGGGTTTTTGGAACACTGAAGCTTTCTTT
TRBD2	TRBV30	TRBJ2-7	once	CAWSTSASYEQYF	TGTGCCTGGAGTACTAGCGCTTCCTACGAGCAGTACTTC
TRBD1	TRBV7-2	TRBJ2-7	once	CATGTGAYEQYF	TGTGCCACCGGGACAGGCGCCTACGAGCAGTACTTC
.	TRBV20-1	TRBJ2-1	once	CSASTLAHDYNEQFF	TGCAGTGCTAGTACCCTAGCTCACGACTACAATGAGCAGTTCTTC
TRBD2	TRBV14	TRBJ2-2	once	CASGRAGSTGELFF	TGTGCCAGCGGGCGAGCGGGGAGCACCGGGGAGCTGTTTTTT
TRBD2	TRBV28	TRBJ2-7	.	CASSLLAGVFYEQYF	TGTGCCAGCAGTCTTCTAGCGGGAGTTTTCTACGAGCAGTACTTC
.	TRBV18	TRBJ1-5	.	CASSPLSGVNQPQHF	TGTGCCAGCTCACCACTATCAGGGGTGAATCAGCCCCAGCATTTT
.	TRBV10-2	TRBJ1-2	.	CASSAVIDYGYTF	TGCGCCAGCAGTGCGGTTATCGACTATGGCTACACCTTC
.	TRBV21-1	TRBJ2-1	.	CASSKGTSGGASYNEQFF	TGTGCCAGCAGCAAGGGGACTAGCGGGGGGGCCTCCTACAATGAGCAGTTCTTC
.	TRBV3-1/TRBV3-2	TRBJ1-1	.	CASSQGQITGYVAEAFF	TGTGCCAGCAGCCAAGGACAGATCACAGGGTACGTCGCTGAAGCTTTCTTT
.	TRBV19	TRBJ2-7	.	CASSITRFYEQYF	TGTGCCAGTAGTATCACGAGGTTCTACGAGCAGTACTTC
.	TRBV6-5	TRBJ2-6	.	CASSRPSSGANVLTF	TGTGCCAGCAGCAGGCCGTCCTCTGGGGCCAACGTCCTGACTTTC
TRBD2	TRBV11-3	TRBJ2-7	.	CASSLEAGGYEQYF	TGTGCCAGCAGCTTAGAAGCGGGAGGGTACGAGCAGTACTTC
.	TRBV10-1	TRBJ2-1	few	CASSESGTGHRNNEQFF	TGCGCCAGCAGTGAGTCGGGCACAGGACACCGAAACAATGAGCAGTTCTTC
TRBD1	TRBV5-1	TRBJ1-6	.	CASSLRDRQSPLHF	TGCGCCAGCAGCTTGCGGGACAGACAATCACCCCTCCACTTT
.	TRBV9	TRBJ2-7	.	CASSGRGGAYEQYF	TGTGCCAGCAGCGGGCGTGGGGGCGCCTACGAGCAGTACTTC
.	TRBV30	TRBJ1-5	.	CAWSVPGGSNQPQHF	TGTGCCTGGAGTGTACCAGGAGGGAGCAATCAGCCCCAGCATTTT
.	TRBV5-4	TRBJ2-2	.	CASSPGVPKPYTGELFF	TGTGCCAGCAGCCCGGGGGTCCCCAAACCGTACACCGGGGAGCTGTTTTTT
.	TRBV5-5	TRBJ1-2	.	CASSLVVEDGYTF	TGTGCCAGCAGCTTGGTGGTAGAAGATGGCTACACCTTC
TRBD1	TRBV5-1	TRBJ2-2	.	CASSRTGGNTGELFF	TGCGCCAGCAGCCGGACAGGGGGGAACACCGGGGAGCTGTTTTTT
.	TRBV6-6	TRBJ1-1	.	CASTIGGGSTEAFF	TGTGCCAGCACCATAGGGGGGGGGAGCACTGAAGCTTTCTTT
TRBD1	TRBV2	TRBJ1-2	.	CASSRHGQGPYGYTF	TGTGCCAGCAGCCGGCACGGACAGGGTCCTTATGGCTACACCTTC
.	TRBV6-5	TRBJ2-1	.	CASSYGAYNEQFF	TGTGCCAGCAGTTACGGGGCGTACAATGAGCAGTTCTTC
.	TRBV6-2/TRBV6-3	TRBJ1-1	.	CASSYFRYTEAFF	TGTGCCAGCAGTTACTTCCGGTACACTGAAGCTTTCTTT
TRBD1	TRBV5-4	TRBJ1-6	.	CASSQGGSPLHF	TGTGCCAGCAGTCAAGGGGGCTCACCCCTCCACTTT
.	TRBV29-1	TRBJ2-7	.	CSVSNERAPYEQYF	TGCAGCGTCTCGAATGAGCGGGCCCCCTACGAGCAGTACTTC
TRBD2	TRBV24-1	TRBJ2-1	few	CATSEGGGGYNNEQFF	TGTGCCACCAGTGAAGGCGGCGGGGGATACAACAATGAGCAGTTCTTC
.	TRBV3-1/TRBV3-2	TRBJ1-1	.	CASSLGDTNTEAFF	TGTGCCAGCAGCCTAGGGGATACGAACACTGAAGCTTTCTTT